This TCR beta chain was captured in a study of OX40 agonist ivuxolimab in advanced cancers. General study points: Researchers did not determine the expanded peripheral T cells' antigen specificity.

The table came from immunoSEQ multiplex PCR; TCRdb's copy has only in-frame clones and leaves some out. This sample has about 83,000 clones, with about 90% found just once. This clone was seen just once. The antigen is not known. Germline values: CDR1 KGHSH, CDR2 LQKENI. V lost 0 bases and J 5 bases, leaving 14 bases between the germline ends. The CDR3 is 16 amino acids. With baseline, cycle 4 day 1, and cycle 7 day 1 as timepoints, blood was sampled. The V gene is TRBV18, the J gene TRBJ2-1; TRBD1 is a possible D gene (6 bases). This sequence originates from an adult with an advanced solid tumor such as melanoma, head and neck, liver or kidney cancer. Sequenced here: CD4+ or CD8+ T cells sorted from blood, sampled in a trial of the OX40 agonist ivuxolimab. The CDR3 sequence: CASSPPGGSRDNEQFF. The CDR3 DNA is TGTGCCAGCTCACCACCAGGGGGATCACGGGACAATGAGCAGTTCTTC.